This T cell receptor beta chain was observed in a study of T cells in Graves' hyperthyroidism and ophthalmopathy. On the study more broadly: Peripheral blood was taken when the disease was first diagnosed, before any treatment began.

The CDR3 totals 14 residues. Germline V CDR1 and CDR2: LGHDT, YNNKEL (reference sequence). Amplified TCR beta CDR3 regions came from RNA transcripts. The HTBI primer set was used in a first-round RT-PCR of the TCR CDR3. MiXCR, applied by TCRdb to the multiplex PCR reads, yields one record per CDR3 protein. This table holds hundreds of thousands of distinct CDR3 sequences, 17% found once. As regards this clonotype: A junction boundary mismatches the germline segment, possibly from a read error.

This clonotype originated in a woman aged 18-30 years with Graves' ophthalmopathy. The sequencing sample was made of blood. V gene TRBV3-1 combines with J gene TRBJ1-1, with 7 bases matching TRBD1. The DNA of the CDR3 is TGTGCCAGCAGCCAAGTAGAGGGGGCCCCAATCTTCCTCTTT. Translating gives CASSQVEGAPIFLF.